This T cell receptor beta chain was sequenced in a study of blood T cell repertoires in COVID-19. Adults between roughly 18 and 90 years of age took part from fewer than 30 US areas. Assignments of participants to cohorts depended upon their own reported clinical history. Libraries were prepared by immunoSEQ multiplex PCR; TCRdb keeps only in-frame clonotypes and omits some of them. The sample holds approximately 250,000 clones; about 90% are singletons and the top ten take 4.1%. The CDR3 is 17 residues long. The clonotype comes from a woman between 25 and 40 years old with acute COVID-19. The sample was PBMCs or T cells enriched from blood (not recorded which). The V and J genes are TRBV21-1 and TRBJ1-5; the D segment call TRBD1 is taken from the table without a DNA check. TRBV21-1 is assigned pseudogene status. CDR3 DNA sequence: TGTGCCAGCCCGATCACAGGTTGGGCTTATAGCAATCAGCCCCAGCATTTT. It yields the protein CASPITGWAYSNQPQHF.